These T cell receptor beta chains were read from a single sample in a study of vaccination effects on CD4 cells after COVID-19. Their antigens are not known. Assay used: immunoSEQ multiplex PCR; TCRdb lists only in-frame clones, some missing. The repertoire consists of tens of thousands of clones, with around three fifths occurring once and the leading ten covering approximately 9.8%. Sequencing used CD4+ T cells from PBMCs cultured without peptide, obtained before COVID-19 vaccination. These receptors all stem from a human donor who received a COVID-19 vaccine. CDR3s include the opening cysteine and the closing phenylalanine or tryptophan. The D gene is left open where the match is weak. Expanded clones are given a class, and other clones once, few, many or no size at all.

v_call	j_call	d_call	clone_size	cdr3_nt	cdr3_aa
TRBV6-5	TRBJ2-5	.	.	TGTGCCAGCGTTCGCGGAACACAAGAGACCCAGTACTTC	CASVRGTQETQYF
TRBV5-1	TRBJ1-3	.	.	TGCGCCAGCAGCTTGGCGCCAGGGAGCGCAAACACCATATATTTT	CASSLAPGSANTIYF
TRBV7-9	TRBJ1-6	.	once	TGTGCCAGCAGCTCCCTGGAGGGTGTTAATTCACCCCTCCACTTT	CASSSLEGVNSPLHF
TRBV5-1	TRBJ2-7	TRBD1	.	TGCGCCAGCAGCAACACTAGGGGGCAAGGGGCCTACGAGCAGTACTTC	CASSNTRGQGAYEQYF
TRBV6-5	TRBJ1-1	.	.	TGTGCCAGCAGTTACGACGGCGGTACGGTGAACACTGAAGCTTTCTTT	CASSYDGGTVNTEAFF
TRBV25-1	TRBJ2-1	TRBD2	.	TGTGCCAGTATCTTTAGCGGGAGCAATGAGCAGTTCTTC	CASIFSGSNEQFF
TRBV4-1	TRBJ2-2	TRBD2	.	TGCGCCAGCAGCCAAGGACTAGCGGGGGGTTCTGAGGTCGGGGAGCTGTTTTTT	CASSQGLAGGSEVGELFF
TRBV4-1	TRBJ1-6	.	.	TGCGCCAGCAGCGAAATTAATTCACCCCTCCACTTT	CASSEINSPLHF
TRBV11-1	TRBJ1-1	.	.	TGTGCCAGCAGCCCAACCTCAGGGGCCGTGAACACTGAAGCTTTCTTT	CASSPTSGAVNTEAFF
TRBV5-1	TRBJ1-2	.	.	TGCGCCAGCAGCTTGGGGGGGGCAGACTATGGCTACACCTTC	CASSLGGADYGYTF
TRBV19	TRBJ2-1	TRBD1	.	TGTGCCAGTAGGCAACAGGGGGCCGGAGAATACCTCCATGAGCAGTTCTTC	CASRQQGAGEYLHEQFF
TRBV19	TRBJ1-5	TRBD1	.	TGTGCCAGTAGTGCCGGACAGGGGGACGAGCCCCAGCATTTT	CASSAGQGDEPQHF
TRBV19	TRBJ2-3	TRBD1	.	TGTGCCAGTAGTCCCGACGCCCCGGGACAGGGGGCGCGAGATACGCAGTATTTT	CASSPDAPGQGARDTQYF
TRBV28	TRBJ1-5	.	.	TGTGCCAGCAGGGGTGGACAGTCCAATCAGCCCCAGCATTTT	CASRGGQSNQPQHF
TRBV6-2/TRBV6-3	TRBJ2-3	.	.	TGTGCCAGCAGTTACTACTCACACACAGATACGCAGTATTTT	CASSYYSHTDTQYF
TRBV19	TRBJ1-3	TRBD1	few	TGTGCCAGTAGTACCCTCGACAGGGGGTTATCTGGAAACACCATATATTTT	CASSTLDRGLSGNTIYF
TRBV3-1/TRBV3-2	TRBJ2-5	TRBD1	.	TGTGCCAGCAGCCTTGGGACAGGACAAGAGACCCAGTACTTC	CASSLGTGQETQYF
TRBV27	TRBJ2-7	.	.	TGTGCCAGCAGTAAGCAGGGCCTCTCCTACGAGCAGTACTTC	CASSKQGLSYEQYF
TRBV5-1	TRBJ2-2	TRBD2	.	TGCGCCAGCAGCCTCGGGACTAGCGGGAGGAACACCGGGGAGCTGTTTTTT	CASSLGTSGRNTGELFF
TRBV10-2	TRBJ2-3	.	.	TGCGCCAGCAGCAGGGGGGGGATCACAGATACGCAGTATTTT	CASSRGGITDTQYF
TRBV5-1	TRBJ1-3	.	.	TGCGCCAGCAGCTCCGACAGGCCTAGCTCTGGAAACACCATATATTTT	CASSSDRPSSGNTIYF
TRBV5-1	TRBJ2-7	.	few	TGCGCCAGCAGCTTGGCCTTGACTCTCGGCTACGAGCAGTACTTC	CASSLALTLGYEQYF
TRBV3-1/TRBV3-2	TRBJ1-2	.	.	TGTGCCAGCAGCCAGGAGGCTTTCGAGGGCTACACCTTC	CASSQEAFEGYTF
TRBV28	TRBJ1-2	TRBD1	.	TGTGCCAGCAGTTTTAGGGACAGGGGGCGCGGTGGCTATGGCTACACCTTC	CASSFRDRGRGGYGYTF